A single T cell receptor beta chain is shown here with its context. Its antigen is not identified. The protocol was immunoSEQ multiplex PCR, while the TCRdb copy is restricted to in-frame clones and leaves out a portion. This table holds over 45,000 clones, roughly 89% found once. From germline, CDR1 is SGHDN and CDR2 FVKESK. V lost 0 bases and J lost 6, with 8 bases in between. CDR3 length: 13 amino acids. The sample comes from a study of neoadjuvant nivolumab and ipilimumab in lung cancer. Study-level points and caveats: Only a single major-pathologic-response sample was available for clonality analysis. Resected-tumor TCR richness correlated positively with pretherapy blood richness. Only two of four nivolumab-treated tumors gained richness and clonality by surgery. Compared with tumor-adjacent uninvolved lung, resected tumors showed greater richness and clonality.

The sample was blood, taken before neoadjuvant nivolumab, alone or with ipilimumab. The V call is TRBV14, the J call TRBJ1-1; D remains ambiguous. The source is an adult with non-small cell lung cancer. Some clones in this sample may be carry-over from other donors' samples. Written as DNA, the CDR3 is TGTGCCAGCAGCCAAGATCTGGTCGCTGAAGCTTTCTTT. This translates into CASSQDLVAEAFF. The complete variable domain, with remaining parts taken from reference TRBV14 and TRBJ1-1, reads EAGVTQFPSHSVIEKGQTVTLRCDPISGHDNLYWYRRVMGKEIKFLLHFVKESKQDESGMPNNRFLAERTGGTYSTLKVQPAELEDSGVYFCASSQDLVAEAFFGQGTRLTVV.